This entry lists 18 T cell receptor beta chains sequenced from one sample in a study of cytomegalovirus exposure and HLA in healthy donors (dated by TCRdb to about 2017). Library preparation employed the immunoSEQ multiplex PCR assay. TCRdb limited this immuneACCESS table to in-frame rearrangements with V and J called. A share of clones is missing; checked studies link under half to unresolved V genes, and the rest is unexplained. Recorded for this sample are around 200,000 clones; 84% of them occurred a single time. The top ten hold roughly 2.8% of the sample. Sequencing was carried out using PBMCs. Source of these receptors: a woman between 18 and 29 years old in good health and CMV-seropositive.

This clone was seen more than once but under ten times. V gene TRBV5-1 combines with J gene TRBJ1-5, with a weak D call TRBD1 (5 bases). The germline CDR1 and CDR2 sequences are SGHRS and YFSETQ. V was pared by 1 base and J by 10 bases, with 15 bases between. CDR3 length: 14 residues. CDR3 nucleotide sequence: TGCGCCAGCAGCTTGTGGGGCAGTGCTTCACCCCAGCATTTT. Translation: CASSLWGSASPQHF.

This rearrangement joins TRBV5-8 to TRBJ2-2; D is unclear. V was pared by 0 bases and J by 1 base, with 4 bases between. CDR1 is SGHTS, CDR2 YDEGEE, per germline. The CDR3 extends over 14 amino acids. The DNA of the CDR3 is TGTGCCAGCAGCTTGGTTCGGAACACCGGGGAGCTGTTTTTT. Protein: CASSLVRNTGELFF. Drawing the rest from reference TRBV5-8 and TRBJ2-2, the complete variable domain is EAGVTQSPTHLIKTRGQQATLRCSPISGHTSVYWYQQALGLGLQFLLWYDEGEERNRGNFPPRFSGRQFPNYSSELNVNALELEDSALYLCASSLVRNTGELFFGEGSRLTVL.

The rearrangement uses TRBV7-8 and TRBJ2-7, with D maybe TRBD1 (6 bases). The germline V gene encodes CDR1 SGHVS and CDR2 FQNEAQ. V lost 4 bases to trimming and J lost 2 bases, with 12 bases between them. The CDR3 contains 14 residues. The DNA of the CDR3 is TGTGCCAGCAGCTCCCGGGACAAGCCCTACGAGCAGTACTTC. Protein product: CASSSRDKPYEQYF.

The rearrangement uses TRBV6-4 and TRBJ1-5; no clear D gene. Germline CDR1 reads MRHNA; CDR2 reads SNTAGT. V was clipped by 2 bases and J by 5 bases, with 7 bases between them. CDR3 length: 13 residues. The CDR3 bases are TGTGCCAGCAGTGACAGGGAGGATCAGCCCCAGCATTTT. It codes for CASSDREDQPQHF.

This chain uses TRBV5-6 with TRBJ1-6; no firm D call. The CDR3 totals 13 residues. V was cut by 2 bases and J by 9 bases, with 9 bases left in between. Germline CDR1 and CDR2: SGHDT and YYEEEE. The CDR3 sequence is CASSFLASSPLHF. Here the CDR3 DNA reads TGTGCCAGCAGCTTTCTAGCTTCTTCACCCCTCCACTTT.

V and J are TRBV19 and TRBJ2-3; 8 bases match TRBD1. The CDR3 is made up of 15 amino acids. V was clipped by 5 bases and J by 2 bases; unmatched bases: 6. Germline V gives CDR1 LNHDA, CDR2 SQIVND (reference sequence). The CDR3, as DNA: TGTGCCAGTAGTCTAATGGGACAGGACACAGATACGCAGTATTTT. It encodes CASSLMGQDTDTQYF.

The rearrangement uses TRBV14 and TRBJ1-1, with unresolved D. The length of the CDR3 is 15 residues. V gave up 0 bases and J gave up 1 base, with 9 bases separating them. The germline V gene encodes CDR1 SGHDN and CDR2 FVKESK. CDR3 region: CASSQDHSPNTEAFF. The CDR3 region has the DNA TGTGCCAGCAGCCAAGACCACAGCCCGAACACTGAAGCTTTCTTT.

The chain carries TRBV6-1 and TRBJ2-3; 9 bases align to TRBD2. The junction had 10 bases not matched to a gene; V was cut back by 3 bases and J by 6 bases. Germline CDR1 reads MNHNS; CDR2 reads SASEGT. This CDR3 has 16 residues. Written as DNA, the CDR3 is TGTGCCAGCAGTGAGGGCGGACTAGCGAGGACGGATACGCAGTATTTT. Translating it yields CASSEGGLARTDTQYF.

This chain connects TRBV9 to TRBJ2-3, with 13 bases identical to TRBD2. J was trimmed by 2 bases and V by 1 base; bases with no gene match: 4. This CDR3 region has 17 residues. CDR1 is SGDLS, CDR2 YYNGEE, per germline. The CDR3 bases are TGTGCCAGCAGCGTAAGGGGACTAGCGGGGACCACAGATACGCAGTATTTT. It specifies CASSVRGLAGTTDTQYF. Supplemented by reference TRBV9 and TRBJ2-3, the full variable domain reads DSGVTQTPKHLITATGQRVTLRCSPRSGDLSVYWYQQSLDQGLQFLIQYYNGEERAKGNILERFSAQQFPDLHSELNLSSLELGDSALYFCASSVRGLAGTTDTQYFGPGTRLTVL.

The genes are TRBV27 and TRBJ2-1; 7 bases are shared with TRBD1. The CDR3 runs 14 residues. From germline, CDR1 is MNHEY and CDR2 SMNVEV (reference sequence). With V trimmed by 2 bases and J by 4 bases, 2 bases remained unmatched. The CDR3: CASSLQGEYNEQFF. CDR3 nucleotide sequence: TGTGCCAGCAGTTTACAGGGGGAATACAATGAGCAGTTCTTC.

V and J are TRBV7-8 and TRBJ2-7; TRBD1 matches 7 bases. Germline CDR1 is SGHVS and CDR2 is FQNEAQ. V shed 0 bases, J shed 0 bases, and the junction held 5 bases outside the gene matches. The CDR3 is 16 residues long. CDR3 region: CASSLASGTVSYEQYF. In nucleotides, the CDR3 is TGTGCCAGCAGCTTAGCTTCCGGGACAGTCTCCTACGAGCAGTACTTC.

This clone was picked up one time. V gene TRBV15 combines with J gene TRBJ1-2; perhaps TRBD1 as D (6 bases). CDR1 is LNHNV, CDR2 YYDKDF, per germline (reference sequence). Trimming stripped 3 bases from V and 4 bases from J, with 15 bases between. This CDR3 has 15 residues. CDR3 nucleotide sequence: TGTGCCACCAGCAGGAACAGGGATCTTAGCTATGGCTACACCTTC. Protein sequence: CATSRNRDLSYGYTF.

This chain connects TRBV5-6 to TRBJ2-7, with D possibly TRBD2 on 6 matching bases. Germline CDR1 and CDR2: SGHDT and YYEEEE. This CDR3 contains 19 residues. V lost 0 bases to trimming and J lost 2 bases, with 24 bases between them. The CDR3 DNA sequence: TGTGCCAGCAGCTTGGGCCCTTCCAAGAATCTAGCGCGTACCTACGAGCAGTACTTC. Translated, it gives CASSLGPSKNLARTYEQYF.

The chain uses TRBV5-6 and TRBJ1-4, with 11 bases matching TRBD1. From germline, CDR1 is SGHDT and CDR2 YYEEEE. The J segment lost 6 bases and the V segment lost 4 bases, leaving 8 bases of the junction unmatched. The CDR3 consists of 16 residues. CDR3 in amino acids: CASSPDGQGAYEKLFF. The CDR3, as DNA: TGTGCCAGCAGCCCCGACGGACAGGGGGCTTATGAAAAACTGTTTTTT. The variable domain in full, with the rest retrieved from reference TRBV5-6 and TRBJ1-4, is DAGVTQSPTHLIKTRGQQVTLRCSPKSGHDTVSWYQQALGQGPQFIFQYYEEEERQRGNFPDRFSGHQFPNYSSELNVNALLLGDSALYLCASSPDGQGAYEKLFFGSGTQLSVL.

The genes are TRBV2 and TRBJ2-5, with D possibly matching TRBD1 (6 bases). Trimming pared 7 bases from V and 3 bases from J, leaving 12 bases between. Germline V gene data show CDR1 as SNHLY and CDR2 as FYNNEI. The CDR3 contains 13 residues. CDR3 sequence reads: CASTPRTEETQYF. The CDR3 DNA follows: TGTGCCAGCACCCCCCGGACAGAAGAGACCCAGTACTTC.

The genes are TRBV9 and TRBJ1-1; D call uncertain. This CDR3 is 14 amino acids long. V was trimmed by 0 bases and J by 5 bases, leaving 11 bases between them. Germline V CDR1 and CDR2: SGDLS, YYNGEE. The CDR3 is CASSVGREETEAFF. The DNA of the CDR3 is TGTGCCAGCAGCGTAGGACGAGAGGAAACTGAAGCTTTCTTT.

This chain connects TRBV7-9 to TRBJ1-1; D is ambiguous. In germline, CDR1 is SEHNR, CDR2 FQNEAQ (reference sequence). V lost 5 bases, J lost 1 base, and 8 bases lay in between. The CDR3 loop spans 13 amino acids. This CDR3 is CASSPEWNTEAFF. As DNA, the CDR3 is TGTGCCAGCAGCCCGGAGTGGAACACTGAAGCTTTCTTT.

The genes are TRBV6-1 and TRBJ1-2, with TRBD1 as a possible D gene (5 bases). This CDR3 contains 11 residues. V dropped 2 bases and J dropped 8 bases, with 6 bases sitting between them. Germline loops: CDR1 MNHNS, CDR2 SASEGT. CDR3 DNA sequence: TGTGCCAGCAGTGAACAGGGCGGCTACACCTTC. Protein sequence: CASSEQGGYTF.